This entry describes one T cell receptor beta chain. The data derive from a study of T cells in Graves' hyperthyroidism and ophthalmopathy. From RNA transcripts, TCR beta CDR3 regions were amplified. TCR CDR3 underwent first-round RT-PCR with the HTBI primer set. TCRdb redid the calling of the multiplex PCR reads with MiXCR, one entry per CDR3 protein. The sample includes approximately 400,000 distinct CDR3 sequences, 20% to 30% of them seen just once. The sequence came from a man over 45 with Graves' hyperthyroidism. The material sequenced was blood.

Here the CDR3 reads CASSITGSPNEKLFF. CDR3 sequence (DNA): TGTGCCAGCTCAATCACCGGGAGCCCGAATGAAAAACTGTTTTTT. The chain links TRBV18 to TRBJ1-4; D remains ambiguous. Per germline, CDR1 KGHSH and CDR2 LQKENI. V was trimmed by 5 bases and J by 5 bases, leaving 15 bases between them. This CDR3 region has 15 residues.